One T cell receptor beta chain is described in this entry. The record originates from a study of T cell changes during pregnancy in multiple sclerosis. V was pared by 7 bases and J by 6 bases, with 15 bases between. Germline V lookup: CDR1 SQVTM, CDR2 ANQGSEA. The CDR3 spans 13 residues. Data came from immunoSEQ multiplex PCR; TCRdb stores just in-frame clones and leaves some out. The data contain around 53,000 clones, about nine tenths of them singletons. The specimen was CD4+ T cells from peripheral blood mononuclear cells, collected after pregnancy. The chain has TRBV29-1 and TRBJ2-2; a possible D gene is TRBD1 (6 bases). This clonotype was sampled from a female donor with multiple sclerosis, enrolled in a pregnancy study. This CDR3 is CSARRGSPGELFF. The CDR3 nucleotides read TGCAGCGCCCGTAGGGGGTCTCCCGGGGAGCTGTTTTTT.